This record concerns one TCR beta chain sequence. Its target is not known. This entry is derived from a study of T cell repertoires in cytomegalovirus infection. Study-level information: Peptides in the study included HLA-C-restricted and HLA-B-restricted CMV epitopes. Public TCR beta signature analysis indicated the presence of both CMV infection and matching HLA type. General study findings and limits: Accumulated public TCR beta family frequency recognized individuals carrying CMV together with the relevant HLA. Clonotypes of TCR beta that were HLA-C-restricted and CMV-specific dominated the ex vivo response.

TCRdb called the reads again in MiXCR, with one record for every CDR3 protein. The sample yields 900,000 to 950,000 distinct CDR3 sequences, roughly 31% seen once. The CDR3 covers 15 residues. Looked up from germline, CDR1 is SEHNR and CDR2 is FQNEAQ (reference sequence). V was cut by 0 bases and J by 3 bases, with 9 bases left in between. V usage is TRBV7-9 and J usage is TRBJ2-1; maybe TRBD1 (5 bases). The clonotype comes from a human donor in good health (CMV status not recorded). Some clones in this sample may be carry-over from other donors' samples. The sequences come from cultured CD8+ T cells from PBMCs, collected from culture after CMV antigen stimulation. As DNA, the CDR3 is TGTGCCAGCAGCTTAGCGGTGACAGACTACAATGAGCAGTTCTTC. The encoded protein is CASSLAVTDYNEQFF.